This TCR beta chain was recovered during a study of T cells in tumors after PD-1 blockade. Study observations and caveats: Blood contained about 44% of the tumor's TCR clonotypes.

Turning to this clone: No antigen is known for it.

Some clones are missing from TCRdb's copy, which holds only in-frame ones; the method was immunoSEQ multiplex PCR. The data hold around 50,000 clones, with approximately 75% observed a single time. Germline V lookup: CDR1 SGHTS, CDR2 YDEGEE. The V and J ends lost 4 bases and 4 bases respectively, with 24 bases between them. The CDR3 covers 18 residues. Sequencing was performed on PBMCs, taken before anti-PD-1 treatment. The chain links TRBV5-8 to TRBJ2-1; D is perhaps TRBD1 (5 bases). The TCR comes from a human donor with basal cell carcinoma. In nucleotides, the CDR3 is TGTGCCAGCAGCAGCCGACTCACAACAGGCCCAATTTACAATGAGCAGTTCTTC. This codes for CASSSRLTTGPIYNEQFF.